The entry below gives a single TCR beta chain sequence along with its context. The sample is drawn from a study of blood T cell repertoires in COVID-19. CDR3 length: 14 residues. Trimming at V came to 4 bases and at J to 2 bases, leaving 5 bases not matched to a gene. Germline V gene lookup returns CDR1 SGHDT and CDR2 YYEEEE. Assignment of participants to cohorts was predicated upon participant-reported clinical history. Libraries were prepared by immunoSEQ multiplex PCR; TCRdb keeps only in-frame clonotypes and omits some of them. This table has some 150,000 clones, over 70% appearing once. This sequence joins TRBV5-6 and TRBJ2-7; 8 bases agree with TRBD1. The sample consisted of PBMCs or T cells enriched from blood (not recorded which). This receptor was identified in a woman in her forties or fifties in a cohort exposed to, infected with or recovered from COVID-19 (not recorded which). CDR3 protein: CASSRTGGTYEQYF. The CDR3 region has the DNA TGTGCCAGCAGCCGAACAGGGGGAACCTACGAGCAGTACTTC.